The present T cell receptor (beta chain) was sequenced within a study of Graves' ophthalmopathy and Graves' hyperthyroidism. V was pared by 2 bases and J by 4 bases, with 17 bases between. The CDR3 consists of 16 residues. Scientists amplified the TCR beta CDR3 regions from RNA transcripts. After a first-round RT-PCR with HTBI primers, a second-round multiplex PCR was run. Via MiXCR, TCRdb re-called the multiplex PCR reads, giving one row per CDR3 protein. Among hundreds of thousands of distinct CDR3 sequences listed, roughly 21% were seen once. A follow-up of 18 months without ophthalmopathy meant that hyperthyroidism was stable. This clonotype was observed many times.

The TCR originated in a woman between 18 and 30 years old with stable Graves' hyperthyroidism. The material sequenced was peripheral blood. The chain combines TRBV12-3 or TRBV12-4 with TRBJ1-1; D may be TRBD1 (6 bases). DNA of the CDR3: TGTGCCAGCAGTTTACGGGGGGACAATCCGTTCACTGAAGCTTTCTTT. Amino acid sequence: CASSLRGDNPFTEAFF.